This T cell receptor (beta chain) originates from a study of cytomegalovirus exposure and HLA in healthy donors. The CDR3 contains 13 residues. V was pared by 5 bases and J by 2 bases, with 3 bases of the junction left unmatched. In germline, CDR1 is ENHRY, CDR2 SYGVKD. Among the donors, all were healthy bone marrow donors. A multiplex PCR was run with 60 Vbeta primers and 13 Jbeta primers. Produced via immunoSEQ multiplex PCR; TCRdb's table is partial and in-frame only. The sample lists around 150,000 clones; roughly four fifths were seen once. Study-level findings and limits: A likely sequencing artifact accounted for one observed cluster of highly shared sequence variants.

As to this clone: The antigen remains undetermined.

The rearrangement links TRBV10-3 to TRBJ2-7, with 7 positions matching TRBD1. This clonotype was obtained from a woman aged 18-35 years in good health and CMV-seronegative. The sample consisted of PBMCs. This CDR3 reads CAISQTGTYEQYF. The CDR3 region has the DNA TGTGCCATCAGTCAGACAGGGACCTACGAGCAGTACTTC.